The text below deals with one T cell receptor (beta chain). The data were obtained in a study of OX40 agonist ivuxolimab in advanced cancers. The data were produced by immunoSEQ multiplex PCR, yet TCRdb's version contains in-frame clones alone and is incomplete. The sample carries about 56,000 clones, approximately 79% recorded once. With 3 bases removed from V and 0 bases from J, the gap between germline ends came to 11 bases. Germline V lookup: CDR1 LNHDA, CDR2 SQIVND (reference sequence). The CDR3 runs 15 residues. This TCR derives from an adult with an advanced solid tumor such as melanoma, head and neck, liver or kidney cancer. V gene TRBV19 combines with J gene TRBJ1-1; possible D gene TRBD1, 6 bases. Source: CD4+ or CD8+ T cells sorted from blood, taken in a trial of the OX40 agonist ivuxolimab. In DNA, the CDR3 is TGTGCCAGTAGTATTCAGAGGGGGATGAACACTGAAGCTTTCTTT. It specifies CASSIQRGMNTEAFF.